The next 4 T cell receptor beta chains were all read from a single sample in a study of OX40 agonist ivuxolimab in advanced cancers. Only in-frame clones appear in the TCRdb table, and some are missing; sequencing was by immunoSEQ multiplex PCR. The data show fewer than 35,000 clones, about three quarters seen once. Sequences were derived from CD4+ or CD8+ T cells sorted from blood, sampled in a trial of the OX40 agonist ivuxolimab. The receptors were sampled from an adult with an advanced solid tumor such as melanoma, head and neck, liver or kidney cancer.

As DNA, the CDR3 is TGTGCCAGCAGCACCCGGCGTGGGCCCACAGATACGCAGTATTTT. Translating gives CASSTRRGPTDTQYF. The chain uses TRBV14 and TRBJ2-3; D not certain. The CDR3 covers 15 residues. V lost 5 bases, J lost 2 bases, and 14 bases lay in between. Germline CDR1 SGHDN, CDR2 FVKESK.

This chain links TRBV30 with TRBJ1-5, with a possible D match to TRBD1 (5 bases). V was pared by 7 bases and J by 1 base, with 14 bases between. CDR1 is GTSNPN and CDR2 is SVGIG in the germline V gene (reference sequence). The CDR3 loop spans 14 amino acids. The CDR3 nucleotides are TGTGCCTACTCACTGGGGGTAAGCAATCAGCCCCAGCATTTT. Its protein product is CAYSLGVSNQPQHF.

J is TRBJ2-1 and V is TRBV2; D ambiguous. The CDR3 extends over 11 amino acids. The germline gives CDR1 SNHLY, CDR2 FYNNEI. V gave up 6 bases and J gave up 12 bases, with 12 bases separating them. The CDR3 spells CASRDRARQFF. In DNA form, the CDR3 reads TGTGCCAGCAGAGACCGGGCTCGGCAGTTCTTC.

The chain couples TRBV2 to TRBJ1-6, with a weak D call TRBD1 (5 bases). V was trimmed by 1 base and J by 12 bases, leaving 16 bases between them. The CDR3 runs 15 residues. Germline CDR1 is SNHLY and CDR2 is FYNNEI. The CDR3 bases are TGTGCCAGCAGTGAAGGGGGAGCAGGGTGGCAACCCCTCCACTTT. Encoded protein: CASSEGGAGWQPLHF.